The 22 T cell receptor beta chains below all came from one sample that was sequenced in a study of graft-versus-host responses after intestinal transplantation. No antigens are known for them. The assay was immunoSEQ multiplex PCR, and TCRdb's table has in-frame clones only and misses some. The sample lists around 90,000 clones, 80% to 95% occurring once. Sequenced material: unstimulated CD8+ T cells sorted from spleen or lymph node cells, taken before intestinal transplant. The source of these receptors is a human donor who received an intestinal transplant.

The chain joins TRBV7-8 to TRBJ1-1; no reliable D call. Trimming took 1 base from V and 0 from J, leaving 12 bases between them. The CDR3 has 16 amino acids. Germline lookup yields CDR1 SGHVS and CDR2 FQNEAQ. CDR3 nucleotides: TGTGCCAGCAGCTTAGGGGCAGGTGCTGTGAACACTGAAGCTTTCTTT. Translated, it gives CASSLGAGAVNTEAFF.

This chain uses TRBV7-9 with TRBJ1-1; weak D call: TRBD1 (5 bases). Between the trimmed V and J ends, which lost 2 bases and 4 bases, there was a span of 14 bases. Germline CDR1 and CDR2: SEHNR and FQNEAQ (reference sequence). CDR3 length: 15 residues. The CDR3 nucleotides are TGTGCCAGCAGCTTACAGTCGGGGGTTGGCACTGAAGCTTTCTTT. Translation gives CASSLQSGVGTEAFF.

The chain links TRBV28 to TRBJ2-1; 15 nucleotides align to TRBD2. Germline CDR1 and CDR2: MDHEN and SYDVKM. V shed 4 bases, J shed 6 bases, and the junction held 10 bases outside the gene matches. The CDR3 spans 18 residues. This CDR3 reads CASSSGLAGGPLGNEQFF. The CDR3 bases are TGTGCCAGCAGTTCCGGACTAGCGGGAGGGCCTCTGGGCAATGAGCAGTTCTTC.

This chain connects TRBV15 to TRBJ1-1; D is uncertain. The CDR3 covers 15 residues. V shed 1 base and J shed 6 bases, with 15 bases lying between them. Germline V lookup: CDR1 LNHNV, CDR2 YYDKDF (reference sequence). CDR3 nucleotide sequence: TGTGCCACCAGCAGAGTAGGTTCCGGGGTGGCTGAAGCTTTCTTT. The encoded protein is CATSRVGSGVAEAFF.

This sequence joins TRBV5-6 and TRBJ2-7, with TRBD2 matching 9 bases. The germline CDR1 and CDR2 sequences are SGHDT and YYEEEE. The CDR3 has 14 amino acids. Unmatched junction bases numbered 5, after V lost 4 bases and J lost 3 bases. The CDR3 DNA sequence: TGTGCCAGCAGCCATGGGACTAGCAGCTACGAGCAGTACTTC. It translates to CASSHGTSSYEQYF.

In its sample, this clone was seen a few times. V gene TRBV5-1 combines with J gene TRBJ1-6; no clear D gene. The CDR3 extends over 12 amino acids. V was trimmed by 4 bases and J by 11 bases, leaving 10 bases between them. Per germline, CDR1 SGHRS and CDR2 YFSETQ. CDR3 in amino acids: CASSLDGTPLHF. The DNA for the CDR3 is TGCGCCAGCAGCCTTGACGGGACACCCCTCCACTTT. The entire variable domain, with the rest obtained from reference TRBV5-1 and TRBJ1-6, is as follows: KAGVTQTPRYLIKTRGQQVTLSCSPISGHRSVSWYQQTPGQGLQFLFEYFSETQRNKGNFPGRFSGRQFSNSRSEMNVSTLELGDSALYLCASSLDGTPLHFGNGTRLTVT.

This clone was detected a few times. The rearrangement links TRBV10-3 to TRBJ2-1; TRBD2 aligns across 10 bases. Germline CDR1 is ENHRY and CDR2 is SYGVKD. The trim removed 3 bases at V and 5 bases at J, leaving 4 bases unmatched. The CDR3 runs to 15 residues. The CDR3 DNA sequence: TGTGCCATCAGTGATAGCGGGGGGACTAACAATGAGCAGTTCTTC. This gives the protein CAISDSGGTNNEQFF.

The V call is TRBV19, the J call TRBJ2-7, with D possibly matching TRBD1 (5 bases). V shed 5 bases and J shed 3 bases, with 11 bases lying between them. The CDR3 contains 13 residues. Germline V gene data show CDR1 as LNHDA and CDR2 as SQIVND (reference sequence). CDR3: CASSPTGFYEQYF. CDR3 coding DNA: TGTGCCAGTAGTCCCACAGGATTCTACGAGCAGTACTTC.

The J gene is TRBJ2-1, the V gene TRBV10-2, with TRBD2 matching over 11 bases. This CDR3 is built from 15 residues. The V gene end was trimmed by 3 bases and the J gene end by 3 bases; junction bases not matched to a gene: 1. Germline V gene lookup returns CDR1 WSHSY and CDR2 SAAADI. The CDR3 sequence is CASSEGLAGYNEQFF. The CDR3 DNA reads TGCGCCAGCAGTGAAGGACTAGCGGGCTACAATGAGCAGTTCTTC.

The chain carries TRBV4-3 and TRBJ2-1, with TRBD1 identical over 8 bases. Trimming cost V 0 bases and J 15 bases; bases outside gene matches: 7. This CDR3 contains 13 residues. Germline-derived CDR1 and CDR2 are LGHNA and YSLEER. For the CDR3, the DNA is TGCGCCAGCAGCCAAGACGGGCAGGGGGCCGCGTTCTTC. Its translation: CASSQDGQGAAFF.

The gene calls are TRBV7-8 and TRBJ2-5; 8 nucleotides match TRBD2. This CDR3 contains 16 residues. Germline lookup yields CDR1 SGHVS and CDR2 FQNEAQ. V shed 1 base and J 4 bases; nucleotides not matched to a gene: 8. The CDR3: CASSLVSGGPRETQYF. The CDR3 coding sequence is TGTGCCAGCAGCTTAGTGTCGGGGGGGCCAAGAGAGACCCAGTACTTC.

The chain's CDR3 is CASSFWAGGASGDEKLFF. DNA of the CDR3: TGCGCCAGCAGCTTCTGGGCAGGGGGCGCGTCGGGTGATGAAAAACTGTTTTTT. The chain couples TRBV5-1 to TRBJ1-4, with TRBD1 matching over 8 bases. Germline CDR1 is SGHRS and CDR2 is YFSETQ. This CDR3 has 18 amino acids. V gave up 2 bases and J gave up 6 bases; unmatched junction bases: 15.

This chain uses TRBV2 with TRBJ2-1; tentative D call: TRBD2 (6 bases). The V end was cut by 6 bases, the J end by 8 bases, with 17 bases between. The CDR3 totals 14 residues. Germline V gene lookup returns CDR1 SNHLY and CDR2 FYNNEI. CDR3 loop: CASRGGFISDEQFF. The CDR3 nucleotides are TGTGCCAGCAGGGGGGGATTTATATCCGATGAGCAGTTCTTC.

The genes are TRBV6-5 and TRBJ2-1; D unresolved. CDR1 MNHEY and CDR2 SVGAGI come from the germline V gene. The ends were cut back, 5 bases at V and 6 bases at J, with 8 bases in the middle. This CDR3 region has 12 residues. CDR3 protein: CASSESSNEQFF. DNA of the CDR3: TGTGCCAGCAGTGAGTCTAGCAATGAGCAGTTCTTC.

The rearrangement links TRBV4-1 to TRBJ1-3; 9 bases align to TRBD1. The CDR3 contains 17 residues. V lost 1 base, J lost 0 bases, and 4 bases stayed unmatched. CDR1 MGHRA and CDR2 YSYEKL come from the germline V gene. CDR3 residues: CASSQGDRALSGNTIYF. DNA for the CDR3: TGCGCCAGCAGCCAAGGGGACAGGGCGCTCTCTGGAAACACCATATATTTT.

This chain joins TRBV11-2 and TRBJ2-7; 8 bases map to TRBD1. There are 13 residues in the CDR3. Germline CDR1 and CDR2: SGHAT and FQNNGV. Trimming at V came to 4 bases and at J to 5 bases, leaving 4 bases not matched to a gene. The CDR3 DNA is TGTGCCAGCAGCTCGGACAGGGCGGACGAGCAGTACTTC. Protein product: CASSSDRADEQYF.

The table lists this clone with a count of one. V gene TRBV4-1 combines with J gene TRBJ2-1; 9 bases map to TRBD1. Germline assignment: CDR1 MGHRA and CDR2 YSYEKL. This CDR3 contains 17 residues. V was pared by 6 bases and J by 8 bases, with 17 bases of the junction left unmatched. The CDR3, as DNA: TGCGCCAGCAGGCTCGGGCCGGGACAGGGTTTAATCGATGAGCAGTTCTTC. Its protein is CASRLGPGQGLIDEQFF.

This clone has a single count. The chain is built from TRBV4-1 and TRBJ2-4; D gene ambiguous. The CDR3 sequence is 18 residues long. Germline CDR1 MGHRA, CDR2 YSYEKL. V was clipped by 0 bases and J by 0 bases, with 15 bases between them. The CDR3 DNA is TGCGCCAGCAGCCAAGATGACTCGAAGAACGTAGCCAAAAACATTCAGTACTTC. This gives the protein CASSQDDSKNVAKNIQYF.

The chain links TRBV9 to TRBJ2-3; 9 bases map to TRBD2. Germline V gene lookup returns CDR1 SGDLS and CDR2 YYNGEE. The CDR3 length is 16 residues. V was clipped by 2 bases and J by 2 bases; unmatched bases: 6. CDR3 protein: CASSVGGGGATDTQYF. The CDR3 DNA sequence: TGTGCCAGCAGCGTGGGAGGCGGGGGGGCCACAGATACGCAGTATTTT.

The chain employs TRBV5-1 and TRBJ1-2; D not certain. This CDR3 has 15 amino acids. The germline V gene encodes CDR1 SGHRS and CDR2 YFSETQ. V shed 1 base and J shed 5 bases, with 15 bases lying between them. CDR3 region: CASSLTAPPSYGYTF. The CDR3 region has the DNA TGCGCCAGCAGCTTGACCGCGCCCCCCTCTTATGGCTACACCTTC.

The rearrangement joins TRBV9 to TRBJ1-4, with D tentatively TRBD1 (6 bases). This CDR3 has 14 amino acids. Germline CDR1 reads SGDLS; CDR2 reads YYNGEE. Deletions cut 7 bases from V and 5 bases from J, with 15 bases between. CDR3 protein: CASSGGGGNEKLFF. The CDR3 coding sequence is TGTGCCAGCTCTGGGGGGGGCGGAAATGAAAAACTGTTTTTT.

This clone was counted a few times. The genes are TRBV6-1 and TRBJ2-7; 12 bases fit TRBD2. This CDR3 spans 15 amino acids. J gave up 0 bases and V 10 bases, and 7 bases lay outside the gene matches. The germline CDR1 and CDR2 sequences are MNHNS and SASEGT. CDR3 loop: CATSLTSGSSYEQYF. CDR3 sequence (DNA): TGTGCCACCTCGCTGACTAGCGGGAGCTCCTACGAGCAGTACTTC.